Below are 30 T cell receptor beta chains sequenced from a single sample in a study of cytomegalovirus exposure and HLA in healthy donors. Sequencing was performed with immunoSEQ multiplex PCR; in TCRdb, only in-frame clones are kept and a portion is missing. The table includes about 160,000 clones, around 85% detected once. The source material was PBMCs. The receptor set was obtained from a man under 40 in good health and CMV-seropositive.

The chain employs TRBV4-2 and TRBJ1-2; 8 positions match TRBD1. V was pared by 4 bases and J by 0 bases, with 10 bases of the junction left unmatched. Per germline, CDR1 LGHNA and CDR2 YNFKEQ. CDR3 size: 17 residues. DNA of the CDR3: TGTGCCAGCAGCCTCCTGACAGGGGATGAAGCTAACTATGGCTACACCTTC. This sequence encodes CASSLLTGDEANYGYTF.

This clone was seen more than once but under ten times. CDR3 residues: CASIEVAATNEKLFF. The CDR3 DNA follows: TGTGCCAGCATTGAGGTGGCAGCAACTAATGAAAAACTGTTTTTT. V is TRBV2 and J is TRBJ1-4; D remains ambiguous. Germline V gene lookup returns CDR1 SNHLY and CDR2 FYNNEI. The CDR3 is made up of 15 amino acids. V was clipped by 7 bases and J by 0 bases, with 12 bases between them.

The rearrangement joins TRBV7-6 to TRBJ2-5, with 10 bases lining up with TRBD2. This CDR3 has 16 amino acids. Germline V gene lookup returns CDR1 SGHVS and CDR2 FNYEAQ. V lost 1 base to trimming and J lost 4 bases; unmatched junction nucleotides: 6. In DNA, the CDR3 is TGTGCCAGCAGCTTAGTTCAGCGGGGGGGCCTAGAGACCCAGTACTTC. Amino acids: CASSLVQRGGLETQYF. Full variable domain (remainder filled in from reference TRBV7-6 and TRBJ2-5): GAGVSQSPRYKVTKRGQDVALRCDPISGHVSLYWYRQALGQGPEFLTYFNYEAQQDKSGLPNDRFSAERPEGSISTLTIQRTEQRDSAMYRCASSLVQRGGLETQYFGPGTRLLVL.

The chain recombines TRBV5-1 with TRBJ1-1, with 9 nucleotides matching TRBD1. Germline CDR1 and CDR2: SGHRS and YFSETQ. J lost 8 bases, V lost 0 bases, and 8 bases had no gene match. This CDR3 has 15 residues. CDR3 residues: CASSLGGTGLQEAFF. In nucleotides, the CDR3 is TGCGCCAGCAGCTTGGGGGGGACAGGGCTTCAGGAAGCTTTCTTT.

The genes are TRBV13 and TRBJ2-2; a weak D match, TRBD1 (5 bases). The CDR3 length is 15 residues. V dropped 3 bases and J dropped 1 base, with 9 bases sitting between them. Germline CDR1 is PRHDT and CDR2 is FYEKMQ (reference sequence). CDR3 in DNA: TGTGCCAGCAGCTTCCGAGACAGGAACACCGGGGAGCTGTTTTTT. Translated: CASSFRDRNTGELFF.

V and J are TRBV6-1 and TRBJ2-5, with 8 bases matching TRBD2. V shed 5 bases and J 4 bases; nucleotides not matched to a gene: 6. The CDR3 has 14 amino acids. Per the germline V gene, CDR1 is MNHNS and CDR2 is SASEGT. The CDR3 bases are TGTGCCAGCAGTAGCGGGGGAGAGGGAGAGACCCAGTACTTC. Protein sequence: CASSSGGEGETQYF.

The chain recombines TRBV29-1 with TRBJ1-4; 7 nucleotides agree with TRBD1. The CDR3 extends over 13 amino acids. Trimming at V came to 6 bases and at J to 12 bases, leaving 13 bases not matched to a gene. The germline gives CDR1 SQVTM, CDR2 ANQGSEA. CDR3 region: CSVVGTASFELFF. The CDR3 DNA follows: TGCAGCGTCGTTGGGACAGCCAGCTTTGAACTGTTTTTT.

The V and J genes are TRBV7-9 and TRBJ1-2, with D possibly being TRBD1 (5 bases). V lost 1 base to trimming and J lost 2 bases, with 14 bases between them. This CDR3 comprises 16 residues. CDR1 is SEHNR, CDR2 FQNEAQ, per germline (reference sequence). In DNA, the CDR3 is TGTGCCAGCAGCTTAGAATCGGCAGGGCCGAACTATGGCTACACCTTC. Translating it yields CASSLESAGPNYGYTF.

CDR3 nucleotide sequence: TGTGCCAGCAGCGTAGTACCGACAGGGGACAATGAGCAGTTCTTC. This sequence encodes CASSVVPTGDNEQFF. The chain couples TRBV9 to TRBJ2-1, with TRBD1 matching over 8 bases. The germline V gene has CDR1 SGDLS and CDR2 YYNGEE. The J segment lost 5 bases and the V segment lost 0 bases, leaving 4 bases of the junction unmatched. The CDR3 runs to 15 residues.

Written as DNA, the CDR3 is TGTGCCAGCAGTGTACTTCCTAGGGTGGGGGGGAACTATGGCTACACCTTC. Amino acid sequence: CASSVLPRVGGNYGYTF. The V call is TRBV2, the J call TRBJ1-2; D is perhaps TRBD1 (5 bases). This CDR3 has 17 residues. Trimming removed 4 bases from V and 2 bases from J, with 20 bases in between. The V gene's germline CDR1 is SNHLY and CDR2 FYNNEI.

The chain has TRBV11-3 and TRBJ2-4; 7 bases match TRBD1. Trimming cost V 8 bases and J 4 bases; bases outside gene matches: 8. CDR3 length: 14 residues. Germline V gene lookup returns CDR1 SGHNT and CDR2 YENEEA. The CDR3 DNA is TGTGCCAGCGCTTCCGGGACAGAGAAAAACATTCAGTACTTC. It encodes CASASGTEKNIQYF.

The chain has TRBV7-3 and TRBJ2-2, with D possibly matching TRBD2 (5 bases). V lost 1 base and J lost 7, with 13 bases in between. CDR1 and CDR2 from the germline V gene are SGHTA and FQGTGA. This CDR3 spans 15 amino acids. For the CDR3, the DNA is TGTGCCAGCAGCTTAAATCGGGAAAAAGGCGGGGAGCTGTTTTTT. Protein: CASSLNREKGGELFF.

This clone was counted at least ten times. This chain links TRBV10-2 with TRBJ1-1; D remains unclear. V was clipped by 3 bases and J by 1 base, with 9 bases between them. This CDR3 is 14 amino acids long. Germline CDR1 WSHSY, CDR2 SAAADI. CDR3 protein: CASSDVGENTEAFF. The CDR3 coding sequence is TGCGCCAGCAGTGATGTCGGTGAGAACACTGAAGCTTTCTTT.

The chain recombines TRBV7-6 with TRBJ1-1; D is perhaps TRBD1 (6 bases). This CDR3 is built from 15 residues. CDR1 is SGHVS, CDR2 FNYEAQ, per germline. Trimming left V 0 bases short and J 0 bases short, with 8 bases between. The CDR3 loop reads CASSLADSLNTEAFF. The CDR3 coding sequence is TGTGCCAGCAGCTTAGCGGACAGCCTGAACACTGAAGCTTTCTTT.

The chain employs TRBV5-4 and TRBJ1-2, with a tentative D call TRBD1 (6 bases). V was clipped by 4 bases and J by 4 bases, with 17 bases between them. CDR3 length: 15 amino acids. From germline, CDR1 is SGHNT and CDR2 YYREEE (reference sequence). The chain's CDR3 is CASSTTGHRTYGYTF. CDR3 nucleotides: TGTGCCAGCAGCACGACGGGACACCGAACCTATGGCTACACCTTC.

In DNA, the CDR3 is TGTGCCAGCAGCTACCGGACAGGCTCGGGGCAAGCTGAAGCTTTCTTT. It encodes CASSYRTGSGQAEAFF. V usage is TRBV14 and J usage is TRBJ1-1, with 7 bases identical to TRBD1. Per germline, CDR1 SGHDN and CDR2 FVKESK. J was trimmed by 6 bases and V by 5 bases; bases with no gene match: 15. This CDR3 is built from 16 residues.

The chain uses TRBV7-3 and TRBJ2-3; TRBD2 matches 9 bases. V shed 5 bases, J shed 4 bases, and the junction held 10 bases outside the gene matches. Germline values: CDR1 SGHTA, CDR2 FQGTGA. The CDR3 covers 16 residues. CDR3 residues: CASSPRRGGSPDTQYF. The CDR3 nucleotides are TGTGCCAGCAGCCCGCGGCGGGGGGGCTCCCCAGATACGCAGTATTTT.

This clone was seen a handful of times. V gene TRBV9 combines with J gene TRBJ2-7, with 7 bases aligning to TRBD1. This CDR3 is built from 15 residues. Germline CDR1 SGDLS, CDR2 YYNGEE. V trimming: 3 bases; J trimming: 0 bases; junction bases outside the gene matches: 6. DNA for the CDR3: TGTGCCAGCAGCGCCCACGGACAGGACTCCTACGAGCAGTACTTC. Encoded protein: CASSAHGQDSYEQYF.

The CDR3 DNA follows: TGCGCCAGCAGCTTCTTGACTAGCGGGGGGGCGGGGAATGAGCAGTTCTTC. Translation: CASSFLTSGGAGNEQFF. The chain employs TRBV5-1 and TRBJ2-1, with TRBD2 matching 14 bases. V dropped 2 bases and J dropped 7; count of bases not matched to a gene: 8. Germline CDR1 SGHRS, CDR2 YFSETQ. The CDR3 is 17 amino acids.

Here the CDR3 DNA reads TGTGCCAGCAGCGTGTCTCTAGCGGGGGAGTCCTACGAGCAGTACTTC. This translates into CASSVSLAGESYEQYF. The chain carries TRBV9 and TRBJ2-7; 10 bases fit TRBD2. With V trimmed by 2 bases and J by 1 base, 6 bases remained unmatched. This CDR3 is built from 16 residues. Looked up from germline, CDR1 is SGDLS and CDR2 is YYNGEE.

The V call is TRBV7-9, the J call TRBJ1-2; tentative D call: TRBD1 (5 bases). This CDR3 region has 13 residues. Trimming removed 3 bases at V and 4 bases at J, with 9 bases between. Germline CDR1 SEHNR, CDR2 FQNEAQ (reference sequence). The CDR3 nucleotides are TGTGCCAGCAGCTTCGACAGTGCCTATGGCTACACCTTC. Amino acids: CASSFDSAYGYTF.

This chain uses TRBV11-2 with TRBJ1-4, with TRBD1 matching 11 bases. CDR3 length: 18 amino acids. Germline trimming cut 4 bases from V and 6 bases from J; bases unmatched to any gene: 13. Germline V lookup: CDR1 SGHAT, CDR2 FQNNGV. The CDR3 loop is CASSSAVGQGAGYEKLFF. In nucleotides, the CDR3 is TGTGCCAGCAGCTCAGCCGTCGGACAGGGGGCCGGGTATGAAAAACTGTTTTTT.

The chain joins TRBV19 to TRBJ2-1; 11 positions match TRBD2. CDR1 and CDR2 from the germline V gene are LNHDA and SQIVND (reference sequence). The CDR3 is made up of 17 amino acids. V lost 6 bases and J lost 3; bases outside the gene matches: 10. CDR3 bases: TGTGCCAGTAGGGGGGCTAGCGGGGGGCGGAACTACAATGAGCAGTTCTTC. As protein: CASRGASGGRNYNEQFF.

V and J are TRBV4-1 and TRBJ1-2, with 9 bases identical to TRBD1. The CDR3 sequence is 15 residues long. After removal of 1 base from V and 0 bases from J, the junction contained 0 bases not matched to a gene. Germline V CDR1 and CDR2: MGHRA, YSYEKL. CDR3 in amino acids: CASSQGDRANYGYTF. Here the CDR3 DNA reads TGCGCCAGCAGCCAAGGGGACAGGGCTAACTATGGCTACACCTTC.

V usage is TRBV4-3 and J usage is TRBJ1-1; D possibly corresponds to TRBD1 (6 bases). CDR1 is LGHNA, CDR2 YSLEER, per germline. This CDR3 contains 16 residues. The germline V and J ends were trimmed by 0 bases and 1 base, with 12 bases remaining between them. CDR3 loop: CASSQDQTGKNTEAFF. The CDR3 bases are TGCGCCAGCAGCCAAGATCAGACAGGCAAGAACACTGAAGCTTTCTTT.

CDR3 residues: CASSPGQGIVGTEAFF. CDR3 in DNA: TGCGCCAGCAGCCCAGGACAGGGGATAGTGGGCACTGAAGCTTTCTTT. The chain combines TRBV5-1 with TRBJ1-1; 9 bases match TRBD1. Germline CDR1 reads SGHRS; CDR2 reads YFSETQ. The CDR3 totals 16 residues. Germline trimming cut 4 bases from V and 4 bases from J; bases unmatched to any gene: 11.

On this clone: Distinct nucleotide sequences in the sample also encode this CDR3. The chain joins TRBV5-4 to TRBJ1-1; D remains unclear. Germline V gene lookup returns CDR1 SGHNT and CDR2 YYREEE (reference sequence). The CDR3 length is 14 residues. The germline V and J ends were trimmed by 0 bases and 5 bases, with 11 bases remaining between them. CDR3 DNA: TGTGCCAGCAGCTTGGGCGGGGAAGGGACTGAAGCTTTCTTT. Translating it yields CASSLGGEGTEAFF. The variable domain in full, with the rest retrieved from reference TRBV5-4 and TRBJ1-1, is ETGVTQSPTHLIKTRGQQVTLRCSSQSGHNTVSWYQQALGQGPQFIFQYYREEENGRGNFPPRFSGLQFPNYSSELNVNALELDDSALYLCASSLGGEGTEAFFGQGTRLTVV.

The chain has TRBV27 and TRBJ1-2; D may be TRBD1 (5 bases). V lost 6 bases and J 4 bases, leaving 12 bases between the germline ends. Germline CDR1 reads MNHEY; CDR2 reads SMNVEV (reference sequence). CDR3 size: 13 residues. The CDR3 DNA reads TGTGCCAGCAGGTTTGGAAGGGGCTATGGCTACACCTTC. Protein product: CASRFGRGYGYTF.

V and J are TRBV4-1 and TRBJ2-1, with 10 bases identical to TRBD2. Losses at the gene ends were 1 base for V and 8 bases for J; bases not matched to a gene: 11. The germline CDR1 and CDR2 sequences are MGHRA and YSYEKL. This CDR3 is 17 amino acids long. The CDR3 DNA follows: TGCGCCAGCAGCCAAGGGCCTAGCGGGGGCCTAAGGTATGAGCAGTTCTTC. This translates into CASSQGPSGGLRYEQFF.

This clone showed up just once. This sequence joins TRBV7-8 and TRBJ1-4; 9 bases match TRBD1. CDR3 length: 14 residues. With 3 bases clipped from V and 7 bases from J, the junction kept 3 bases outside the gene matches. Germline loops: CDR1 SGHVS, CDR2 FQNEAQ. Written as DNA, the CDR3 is TGTGCCAGCAGCTTCCGGGACAGGGCTGAAAAACTGTTTTTT. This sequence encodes CASSFRDRAEKLFF.